The sequence of this TCR beta chain was determined in a study of CD8 T cells in ankylosing spondylitis. Study-level points and caveats: Clones linked to disease were reported to show significant enrichment in matched ankylosing spondylitis synovial fluid. Apparently characteristic of ankylosing spondylitis blood was a TCR beta motif (about 8 highly homologous variants).

TCRdb itself ran the 5' RACE reads through MiXCR, one entry per CDR3 protein. The sample holds some 39,000 distinct CDR3 sequences, 13% seen once. In regard to this clonotype: As yet, its antigen is unknown.

V lost 6 bases, J lost 0 bases, and 1 base stayed unmatched. CDR3 length: 14 amino acids. Looked up from germline, CDR1 is MNHEY and CDR2 is SMNVEV (reference sequence). The clonotype was recovered from a male donor with ankylosing spondylitis. The specimen sequenced was synovial fluid, either unsorted or a sorted T cell fraction (not recorded which). The chain recombines TRBV27 with TRBJ1-2; 10 bases are shared with TRBD1. CDR3 sequence reads: CASSGQGANYGYTF. The DNA for the CDR3 is TGTGCCAGCAGCGGACAGGGGGCTAACTATGGCTACACCTTC.